This entry describes one TCR beta chain. The target of this receptor is not known. The sample comes from a study of CXCR3-negative and CXCR3-positive naive CD8 T cells (dated by TCRdb to between 2018 and 2020). About the study as a whole: In total, about 135 million TRB reads were obtained, or roughly 1.5 +/- 0.3 million reads per library. TRBV-TRBJ cluster analysis included naive subsets from roughly 5 donors and memory cells from 3 donors. Data from 11 donors, pooled across two independent experiments, went into the diversity and physicochemical repertoire analyses.

For every CD8+ T cell subset, 300,000 cells were flow-sorted straight into RLT lysis buffer, and each subset was sorted in triplicate. Naive CD8+ T cells were defined stringently as CD45RO-CCR7+CD27+CD95- to exclude memory contaminants. Peripheral blood mononuclear cells were isolated from buffy coats using standard density gradient centrifugation. A FACSAria III was used to flow-sort naive CD8+ T cells into CXCR3-negative and CXCR3-positive populations. An RNeasy Mini Kit was used to extract total RNA from the sorted cells. Overall study results and their limits: Freshly isolated PBMCs were used for most assays because CXCR3 expression partially decreased after cryopreservation. Naive CXCR3-negative and CXCR3-positive cells from the same donor showed similar TRBV-TRBJ usage, whereas memory cells showed distinct patterns. Compared with CXCR3-negative naive cells, CXCR3-positive naive cells had TRB CDR3s with higher hydrophobicity (lower Kidera factor 4), lower energy, and higher strength and volume indices. Because surface CD5, which is linked to self-reactivity in mice, was comparable between the naive subsets, TCR interaction strength was also inferred from the physicochemical properties of TRB CDR3s. Repertoire diversity was comparably high in both naive subsets but much lower in memory CD8+ T cells.

The reads were generated on a NextSeq 550. The Human TCR Profiling Kit (MiLaboratory) was used to make UMI-labeled 5' RACE TRB cDNA libraries. The full amount of extracted RNA was used for cDNA synthesis, and the full amount of resulting cDNA was used for PCR amplification. Libraries were prepared in parallel with an identical number of PCR cycles. Per the original workflow: With a minimum of two reads required per UMI, MIGEC and MiXCR pulled out about 52,000 +/- 9,100 unique UMI-labeled TRB cDNA molecules from each library. Each library averaged about 37,000 +/- 9,700 functional in-frame TRB CDR3 nucleotide clonotypes without stop codons. After each sample was downsampled to 5000 UMI-labeled TRB molecules, VDJtools was used to calculate diversity metrics such as normalized Shannon-Wiener and Chao1. VDJtools was used to calculate clonotype-size-weighted physicochemical properties of the central five CDR3 residues, namely interaction energy, strength, volume and Kidera factor 4. The reads were reprocessed in TCRdb, with one entry per CDR3 protein sequence and no accompanying DNA. In this record, the V and J calls reflect TCRdb's handling and not the investigators' own analysis. The table of this sample itemizes over 50,000 distinct CDR3 sequences. The top ten clones comprise about 0.7% of the sample.

The sample comprised naive CXCR3+ CD8+ T cells from blood. The cell subset or site label of this sample denotes: CD45RO-CCR7+CD27+CD95- naive CD8+ T cells expressing CXCR3 (TNR3+). The clonotype comes from a human donor in good health. Some clones in this sample may be carry-over from other donors' samples.

The CDR3 region reads CASNGRGLDTDTQYF. The chain joins TRBV10-2 to TRBJ2-3; TCRdb returns TRBD2, unconfirmable since there is no DNA. From the cysteine through the phenylalanine, the CDR3 covers 15 amino acids. This entry has no DNA. As encoded in the germline V gene, CDR1 is WSHSY while CDR2 is SAAADI.